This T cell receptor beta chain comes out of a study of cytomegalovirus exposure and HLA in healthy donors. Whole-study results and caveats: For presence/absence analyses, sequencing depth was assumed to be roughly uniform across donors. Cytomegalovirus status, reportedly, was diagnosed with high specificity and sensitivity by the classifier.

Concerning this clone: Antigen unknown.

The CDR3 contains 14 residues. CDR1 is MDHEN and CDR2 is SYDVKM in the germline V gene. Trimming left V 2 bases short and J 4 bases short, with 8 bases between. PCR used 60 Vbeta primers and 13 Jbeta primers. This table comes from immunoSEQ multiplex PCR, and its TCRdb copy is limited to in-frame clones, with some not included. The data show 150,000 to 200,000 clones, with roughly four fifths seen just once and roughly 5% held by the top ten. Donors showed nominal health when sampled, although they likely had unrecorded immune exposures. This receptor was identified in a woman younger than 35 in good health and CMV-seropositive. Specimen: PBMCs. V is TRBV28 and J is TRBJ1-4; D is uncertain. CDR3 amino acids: CASSLRANNEKLFF. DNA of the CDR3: TGTGCCAGCAGTTTACGAGCCAATAATGAAAAACTGTTTTTT.